This T cell receptor (beta chain) was documented in a study of T cell responses to AZD1222 COVID-19 vaccine. Measured with immunoSEQ multiplex PCR; TCRdb has only the in-frame clones, and not every one. The table includes about 120,000 clones, around 87% detected once. The input for sequencing was peripheral blood, taken on day 0 of AZD1222 vaccination. The receptor was isolated from an adult in good health.

CDR3 in amino acids: CASSRAPIQGGNTEAFF. CDR3 DNA sequence: TGTGCCAGCAGCCGAGCCCCAATACAGGGGGGGAACACTGAAGCTTTCTTT. The chain employs TRBV7-3 and TRBJ1-1; 8 nucleotides line up with TRBD1. Germline V gene lookup returns CDR1 SGHTA and CDR2 FQGTGA. Unmatched junction bases numbered 12, after V lost 5 bases and J lost 1 base. The CDR3 runs 17 residues.